This is a list of T cell receptor beta chains from one sample in a study of T cell responses to AZD1222 COVID-19 vaccine. Only in-frame clones appear in the TCRdb table, and some are missing; sequencing was by immunoSEQ multiplex PCR. Seen here are 75,000 to 100,000 clones, 90% to 95% observed once, and the top ten hold less than 4%. Material: peripheral blood, obtained 28 days after the second AZD1222 dose. The receptors come from an adult who received the AZD1222 COVID-19 vaccine. Each CDR3 is given with its conserved first and last residue. The D gene is left open where the match is weak. Size is omitted from some rows. Given values are once, few, many or a class for expanded clones.

.	TRBV18	TRBD1	TRBJ1-1	CASSPPSLTGEEAFF	TGTGCCAGCTCACCTCCGAGTCTCACAGGGGAGGAAGCTTTCTTT
.	TRBV5-5	TRBD2	TRBJ2-5	CASSPLGLAGAGETQYF	TGTGCCAGCAGCCCCTTAGGACTAGCGGGGGCCGGGGAGACCCAGTACTTC
.	TRBV12-5	.	TRBJ2-6	CASGLSSGANVLTF	TGTGCTAGTGGTTTAAGTTCTGGGGCCAACGTCCTGACTTTC
.	TRBV7-2	.	TRBJ1-3	CASSLEGLGGNTIYF	TGTGCCAGCAGCTTAGAAGGGCTTGGGGGAAACACCATATATTTT
.	TRBV7-8	.	TRBJ1-1	CASSKQENMNTEAFF	TGTGCCAGCAGCAAACAAGAAAACATGAACACTGAAGCTTTCTTT
.	TRBV28	TRBD1	TRBJ2-7	CASIEPGQGAGEQYF	TGTGCCAGCATAGAGCCGGGACAGGGGGCCGGGGAGCAGTACTTC
.	TRBV6-2/TRBV6-3	.	TRBJ1-4	CASSTGGESEKLFF	TGTGCCAGCAGCACCGGGGGGGAGAGTGAAAAACTGTTTTTT
.	TRBV6-6	.	TRBJ2-5	CASSYTFRNQETQYF	TGTGCCAGCAGTTACACCTTCCGGAATCAAGAGACCCAGTACTTC
.	TRBV2	TRBD2	TRBJ2-2	CASSEERGLTGELFF	TGTGCCAGCAGTGAAGAGCGGGGGCTCACCGGGGAGCTGTTTTTT
.	TRBV6-5	.	TRBJ1-6	CASSTESSYNSPLHF	TGTGCCAGCAGCACCGAGAGCTCCTATAATTCACCCCTCCACTTT
few	TRBV4-2	.	TRBJ1-6	CASSQDLEGVNSPLHF	TGTGCCAGCAGCCAAGATCTCGAAGGGGTCAATTCACCCCTCCACTTT
few	TRBV14	TRBD1	TRBJ1-1	CASSKQTGENTEAFF	TGTGCCAGCAGCAAACAGACAGGGGAAAACACTGAAGCTTTCTTT
.	TRBV7-3	.	TRBJ1-1	CASSTDLGTEAFF	TGTGCCAGCAGCACGGACCTAGGCACTGAAGCTTTCTTT
.	TRBV11-1	TRBD2	TRBJ2-5	CASRPTSGGAAGTQYF	TGTGCCAGCAGACCGACTAGCGGGGGGGCCGCTGGGACCCAGTACTTC
.	TRBV6-1	.	TRBJ1-5	CASSEGLNNQPQHF	TGTGCCAGCAGTGAAGGACTGAACAATCAGCCCCAGCATTTT
.	TRBV21-1	.	TRBJ1-3	CASSAKGPNQGSGNTIYF	TGTGCCAGCAGCGCAAAAGGGCCCAACCAGGGTTCTGGAAACACCATATATTTT
.	TRBV20-1	.	TRBJ1-2	CSAPKGLGYTF	TGCAGTGCACCGAAGGGGCTCGGCTACACCTTC
.	TRBV2	.	TRBJ1-4	CASSEGGAFEKLFF	TGTGCCAGCAGTGAAGGGGGGGCGTTTGAAAAACTGTTTTTT
.	TRBV19	TRBD1	TRBJ2-7	CASSKQGETYEQYF	TGTGCCAGTAGTAAGCAGGGGGAGACCTACGAGCAGTACTTC
few	TRBV6-5	TRBD1	TRBJ1-1	CASRSTGWRAEAFF	TGTGCCAGCAGGTCGACAGGGTGGAGGGCTGAAGCTTTCTTT
once	TRBV30	TRBD1	TRBJ2-7	CAWSHGQGAPHF	TGTGCCTGGAGCCACGGACAGGGGGCCCCTCACTTC
.	TRBV11-3	.	TRBJ1-2	CASSLLDYGYTF	TGTGCCAGCAGCTTATTAGACTATGGCTACACCTTC
.	TRBV6-4	TRBD1	TRBJ2-2	CASSDTPGQGMFF	TGTGCCAGCAGTGACACTCCGGGACAGGGAATGTTTTTT
.	TRBV2	.	TRBJ1-2	CASSEARGFGYTF	TGTGCCAGCAGTGAAGCTAGGGGGTTTGGCTACACCTTC
.	TRBV7-2	TRBD2	TRBJ2-1	CASSPTLLAGHGDEQFF	TGTGCCAGCAGCCCAACGCTCCTAGCGGGGCATGGGGATGAGCAGTTCTTC
few	TRBV7-6	.	TRBJ1-5	CASSLGGHERSQPQHF	TGTGCCAGCAGCTTAGGAGGACACGAGAGGAGTCAGCCCCAGCATTTT
.	TRBV7-2	.	TRBJ1-2	CASSRIYYGYTF	TGTGCCAGCAGTCGTATTTATTATGGCTACACCTTC